This T cell receptor (beta chain) was identified during a study of siplizumab effects on memory and regulatory T cells. Comments on this clone: What it binds is not known.

Findings and limits, study-wide: The naive T cell population seemed more diverse than memory cells and seemed a major contributor to the alloresponse. Most alloreactive clones went unmapped to unstimulated subsets; only a minor fraction mapped.

Trimming removed 5 bases at V and 7 bases at J, with 14 bases between. CDR1 and CDR2 from the germline V gene are SGHNT and YENEEA. This CDR3 has 13 amino acids. Here immunoSEQ multiplex PCR was the method, and the copy in TCRdb shows in-frame clones only, minus some. The table shows around 100,000 clones, with about 94% occurring only once. This chain links TRBV11-3 with TRBJ1-1, with D possibly matching TRBD1 (5 bases). Sequenced input: non-Treg CD4+ T cells sorted from blood. This clonotype originated in a human donor in good health. The CDR3, as DNA: TGTGCCAGCAGCCCCCAGGGTAGCAGTGAAGCTTTCTTT. Amino acids: CASSPQGSSEAFF. Together with reference TRBV11-3 and TRBJ1-1, the CDR3 gives the full variable domain: EAGVVQSPRYKIIEKKQPVAFWCNPISGHNTLYWYLQNLGQGPELLIRYENEEAVDDSQLPKDRFSAERLKGVDSTLKIQPAELGDSAVYLCASSPQGSSEAFFGQGTRLTVV.